This TCR beta chain was identified during a study of T cells after yellow fever vaccination. Germline CDR1 SGHRS, CDR2 YFSETQ. The length of the CDR3 is 14 residues. J lost 7 bases, V lost 5 bases, and 9 bases had no gene match. Using its own MiXCR run on the 5' RACE reads, TCRdb lists one record per CDR3 protein. The data show 450,000 to 650,000 distinct CDR3 sequences, roughly 14% seen once. This material consisted of PBMCs, taken on the day of the yellow fever booster vaccination. V and J are TRBV5-1 and TRBJ1-1; TRBD1 aligns across 9 bases. The sequence was collected from a man aged 30 to 45 who received the YFV17D yellow fever vaccine. CDR3 protein: CASSFPDRGVEAFF. CDR3 bases: TGCGCCAGCAGTTTTCCGGACAGGGGTGTTGAAGCTTTCTTT.